A single T cell receptor (beta chain) is shown here with its context. This clonotype occurred once. The antigen it recognizes is unknown. No qualities accompany the bases; no much larger clone lies one base away. Resting on one read, the evidence is weak. This sample stems from a study of vaccination and CD4 T cells after COVID-19 (dated by TCRdb to 2021 to 2024). Study-level background: SARS-CoV-2 positivity had been established in the convalescent patients by nasal swab PCR, and mild disease was recorded in about 9 of these patients and severe disease in one. The convalescent cohort included six males and four females, with two Hispanic individuals, seven Caucasians, two Asians and one multiracial person. Participants got two doses of the Pfizer-BioNTech BNT162b2 vaccine (n=8) or two doses of the Moderna mRNA-1273 vaccine (n=2). Post-COVID blood samples were collected from convalescent patients a median of roughly 100 days after diagnosis, with a range of roughly 30 to 161 days. Post-vaccine blood samples were taken a median of about 70 days after the second vaccine dose, with a range of about 12 to 250 days. For stimulating the cultures, overlapping spike peptide pools were used, derived from SARS-CoV-2 as well as from the common cold coronaviruses HCoV-NL63, HCoV-OC43 and HCoV-229E. In control cultures, a CEFX viral epitope pool was used as positive control, an HIV-1 Nef peptide pool was used as negative control, or no peptide was added. In under twelve COVID-19 convalescent patients and a handful of infection-naive healthy vaccine recipients, researchers compared the spike-specific CD4+ TCR repertoire from before mRNA vaccination with the repertoire from after. Findings and caveats that apply to the study as a whole: Of the vaccine-specific clones found in convalescent patients, nearly all (304 of 307) were mono-reactive for SARS-CoV-2 spike instead of being cross-reactive with common cold coronaviruses. An increase in the median number of SARS-CoV-2-reactive clonotypes from 21 after infection to a few dozen after vaccination was observed, but the change was not found to be significant. Only a relatively small number of convalescent patients were included in the study, and early timepoints following natural infection were not analyzed. Among the post-vaccine SARS-CoV-2-reactive clones in convalescent patients, a median 86.3% showed up only after vaccination, which suggests vaccine-specific priming.

The germline ends are 8 bases apart after V is trimmed by 2 bases and J by 7 bases. CDR1 and CDR2, per the germline V gene, are SGHVS and FNYEAQ. The CDR3 measures 13 amino acids from cysteine to phenylalanine. CDR3 DNA only is kept here, 39 bases in frame from base 1. The library came from PCR. DNA from cultured CD4+ T cells was subjected to TCR sequencing with the Oncomine TCR Beta short-read assay at the Johns Hopkins FTIC core. The QIAamp micro DNA kit was used to extract genomic DNA from the cultured CD4+ T cells. Oncomine TCR Beta libraries from cultured CD4+ T cells were pooled using unique dual indexes and sequenced on an Illumina iSeq 100. The source study handled its data this way. Non-productive sequences were removed, and CDR3s that did not start with C, did not end with F or W, or were shorter than 7 amino acids were discarded. Antigen-specific clonotypes were identified using the MANAFEST web application through comparison of peptide-stimulated wells with reference and other culture wells. For a clone to be called positive, the clone needed an FDR below 0.05, an odds ratio above 5, and a productive frequency above 0.1% in at least two of three replicate wells. A clonotype was classed as cross-reactive if the clonotype showed significant expansion both in SARS-CoV-2 spike wells and in at least one common cold coronavirus spike condition. Similarity between CDR3 sequences was evaluated in R version 3.6.1 using Levenshtein distances (stringdist) and unrooted phylogenetic trees (ape). TCRdb took the public reads, trimmed them with fastp at Q25, ran MiXCR for clone calling and kept in-frame beta chains. Identical CDR3 proteins give one entry, which carries the most common genes and DNA. These V and J calls are TCRdb output, not the study's own analysis. The sample includes 15,000 to 20,000 distinct CDR3 sequences, with roughly half observed a single time. Around 11% of the sample lies in the top ten.

Reading the label with the study, this specimen's treatment or condition is: approximately 9-day PBMC culture with coronavirus spike peptide pools or control peptides (ViraFEST assay). The ViraFEST assay, used in the study, expanded antigen-specific T cells with peptide pools and then identified the expanded clonotypes through TCR sequencing. The convalescent patients' positive SARS-CoV-2 PCR tests fell between March and December 2020, which was before the Alpha, Beta and Delta variants emerged in the United States. Over 1.5 million PBMCs per well were cultured in IMDM with 5% human AB serum and 7.5 to 10 IU/ml IL-2, plus 10 ug/ml peptide pools. Half of the culture medium was replaced with fresh IL-2-containing medium on days 3 and 7. After ten to eleven days of culture, CD4+ T cells were isolated by negative selection using the EasySep CD4+ T cell isolation kit. PBMCs were separated from whole blood using Ficoll-Paque Plus gradient centrifugation and then either used fresh or cryopreserved at -140C. Triplicate wells were generally used for each culture condition.

The chain couples TRBV7-6 to TRBJ1-4; the best D guess is TRBD1, with 5 bases matching. This clonotype was obtained from a human donor who had recovered from COVID-19. The sample comprised CD4+ T cells from blood, cultured in vitro. CDR3 region: CASSLWGGEKLFF. The sequenced DNA is TGTGCCAGCAGCTTATGGGGGGGTGAAAAACTGTTTTTT.